This TCR beta chain originates from a study of STAT5B mutations in CD4+ large granular lymphocyte leukemia. Study-wide points: Patient CD4-sorted repertoires looked more clonal than healthy CD4+ repertoires, even without putative leukemic clones.

Germline CDR1 and CDR2: SGHAT and FQDESV (reference sequence). The CDR3 spans 15 residues. The V segment lost 5 bases and the J segment 6 bases; nucleotides outside the gene matches: 11. About this clone: The antigen remains unidentified.

This was a survey-level run. Data came from immunoSEQ multiplex PCR; TCRdb stores just in-frame clones and leaves some out. The table shows about 38,000 clones, with roughly 85% occurring only once. Sequenced sample: CD4+ T cells from blood buffy coats. V usage is TRBV11-1 and J usage is TRBJ2-7, with TRBD1 identical over 9 bases. The source is a human donor in good health. The CDR3 is CASSRWTGVLAEQYF. CDR3 nucleotide sequence: TGTGCCAGCAGCCGCTGGACAGGGGTTTTGGCCGAGCAGTACTTC. The full variable domain, its missing parts supplied by reference TRBV11-1 and TRBJ2-7, is EAEVAQSPRYKITEKSQAVAFWCDPISGHATLYWYRQILGQGPELLVQFQDESVVDDSQLPKDRFSAERLKGVDSTLKIQPAELGDSAMYLCASSRWTGVLAEQYFGPGTRLTVT.